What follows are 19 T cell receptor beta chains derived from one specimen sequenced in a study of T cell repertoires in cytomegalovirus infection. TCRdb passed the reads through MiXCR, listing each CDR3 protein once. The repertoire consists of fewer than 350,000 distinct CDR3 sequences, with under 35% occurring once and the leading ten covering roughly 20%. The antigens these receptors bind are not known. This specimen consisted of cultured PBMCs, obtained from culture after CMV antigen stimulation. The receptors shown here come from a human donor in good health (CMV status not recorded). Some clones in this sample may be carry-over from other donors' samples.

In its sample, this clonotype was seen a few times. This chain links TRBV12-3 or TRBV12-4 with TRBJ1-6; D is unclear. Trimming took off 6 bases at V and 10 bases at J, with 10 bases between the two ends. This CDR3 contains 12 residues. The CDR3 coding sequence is TGTGCCAGCAGCCGAGCCGAGTCACCCCTCCACTTT. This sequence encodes CASSRAESPLHF.

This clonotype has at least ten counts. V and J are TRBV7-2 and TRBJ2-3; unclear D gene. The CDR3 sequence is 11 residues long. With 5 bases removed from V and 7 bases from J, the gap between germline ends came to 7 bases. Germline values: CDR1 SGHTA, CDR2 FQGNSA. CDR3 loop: CASSRAHTQYF. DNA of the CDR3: TGTGCCAGCAGCCGAGCTCATACGCAGTATTTT.

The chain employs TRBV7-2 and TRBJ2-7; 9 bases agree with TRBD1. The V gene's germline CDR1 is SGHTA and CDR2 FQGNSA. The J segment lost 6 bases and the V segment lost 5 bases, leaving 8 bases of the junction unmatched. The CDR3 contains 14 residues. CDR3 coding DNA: TGTGCCAGCAGCCTGGGGACAGGGCTATCCGAGCAGTACTTC. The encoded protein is CASSLGTGLSEQYF.

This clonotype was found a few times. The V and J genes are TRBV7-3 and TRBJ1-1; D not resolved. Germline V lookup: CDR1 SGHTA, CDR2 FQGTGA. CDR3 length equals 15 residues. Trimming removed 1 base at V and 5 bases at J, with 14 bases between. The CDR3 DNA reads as TGTGCCAGCAGCTTAAATGGGCTATCGGGGACTGAAGCTTTCTTT. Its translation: CASSLNGLSGTEAFF.

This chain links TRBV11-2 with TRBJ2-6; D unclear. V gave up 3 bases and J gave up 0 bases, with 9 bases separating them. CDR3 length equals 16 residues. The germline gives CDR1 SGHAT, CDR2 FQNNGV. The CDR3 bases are TGTGCCAGCAGCTTTGGCGAAAGCTCTGGGGCCAACGTCCTGACTTTC. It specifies CASSFGESSGANVLTF. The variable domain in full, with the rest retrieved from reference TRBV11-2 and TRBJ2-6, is EAGVAQSPRYKIIEKRQSVAFWCNPISGHATLYWYQQILGQGPKLLIQFQNNGVVDDSQLPKDRFSAERLKGVDSTLKIQPAKLEDSAVYLCASSFGESSGANVLTFGAGSRLTVL.

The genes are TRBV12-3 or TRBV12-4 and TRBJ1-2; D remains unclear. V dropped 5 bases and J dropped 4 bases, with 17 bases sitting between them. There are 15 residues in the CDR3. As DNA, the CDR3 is TGTGCCAGCAGTCCTTCCGGGCGCGGATTCTATGGCTACACCTTC. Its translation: CASSPSGRGFYGYTF.

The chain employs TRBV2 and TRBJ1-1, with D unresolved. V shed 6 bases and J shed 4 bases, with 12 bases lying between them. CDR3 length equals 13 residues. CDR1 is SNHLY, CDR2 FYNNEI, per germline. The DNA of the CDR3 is TGTGCCAGCAGAGCTTCGGCAATCACTGAAGCTTTCTTT. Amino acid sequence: CASRASAITEAFF.

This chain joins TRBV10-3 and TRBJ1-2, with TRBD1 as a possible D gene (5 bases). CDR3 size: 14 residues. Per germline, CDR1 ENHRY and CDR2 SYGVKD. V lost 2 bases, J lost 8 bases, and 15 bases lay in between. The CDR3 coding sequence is TGTGCCATCAGTGAGGGAGGGGAAAGAATGGGCTACACCTTC. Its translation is CAISEGGERMGYTF.

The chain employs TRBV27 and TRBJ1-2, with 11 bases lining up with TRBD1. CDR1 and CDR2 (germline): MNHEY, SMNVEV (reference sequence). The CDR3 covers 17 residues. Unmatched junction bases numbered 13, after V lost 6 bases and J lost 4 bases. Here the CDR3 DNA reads TGTGCCAGCAGCCCGATCGGACAGGGGGCGCGAAGCTATGGCTACACCTTC. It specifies CASSPIGQGARSYGYTF.

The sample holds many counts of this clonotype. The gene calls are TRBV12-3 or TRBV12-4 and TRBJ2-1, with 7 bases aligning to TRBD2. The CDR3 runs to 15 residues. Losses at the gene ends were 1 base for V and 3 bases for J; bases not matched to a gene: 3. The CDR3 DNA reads TGTGCCAGCAGTTTAGTGGCTAGCGGCTACAATGAGCAGTTCTTC. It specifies CASSLVASGYNEQFF.

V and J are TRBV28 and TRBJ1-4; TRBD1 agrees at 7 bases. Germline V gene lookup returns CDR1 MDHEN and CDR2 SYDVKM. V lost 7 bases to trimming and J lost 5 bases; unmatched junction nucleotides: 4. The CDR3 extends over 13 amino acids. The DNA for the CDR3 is TGTGCCAGCATCTCAGGGGGGAATGAAAAACTGTTTTTT. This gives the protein CASISGGNEKLFF.

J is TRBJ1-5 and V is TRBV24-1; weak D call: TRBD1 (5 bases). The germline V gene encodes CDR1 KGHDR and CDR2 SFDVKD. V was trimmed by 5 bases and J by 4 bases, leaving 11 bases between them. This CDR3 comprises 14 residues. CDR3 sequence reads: CATSAPGLNQPQHF. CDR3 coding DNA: TGTGCCACCAGTGCCCCGGGGCTGAATCAGCCCCAGCATTTT.

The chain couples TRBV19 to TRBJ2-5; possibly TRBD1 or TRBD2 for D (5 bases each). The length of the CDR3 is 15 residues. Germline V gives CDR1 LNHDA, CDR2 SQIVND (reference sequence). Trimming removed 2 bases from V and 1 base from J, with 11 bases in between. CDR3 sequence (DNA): TGTGCCAGTAGTATATTGGGGACCCTCCAAGAGACCCAGTACTTC. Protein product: CASSILGTLQETQYF.

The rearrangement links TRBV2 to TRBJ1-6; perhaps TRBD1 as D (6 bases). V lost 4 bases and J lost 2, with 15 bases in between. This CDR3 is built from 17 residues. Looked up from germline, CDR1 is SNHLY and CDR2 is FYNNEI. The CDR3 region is CASSVDGRDTYNSPLHF. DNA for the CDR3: TGTGCCAGCAGTGTTGACGGCAGGGACACCTATAATTCACCCCTCCACTTT.

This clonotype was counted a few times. CDR3 amino acids: CASRRNGGNYGYTF. CDR3 sequence (DNA): TGTGCCAGTAGAAGGAATGGGGGGAACTATGGCTACACCTTC. The chain links TRBV19 to TRBJ1-2, with TRBD1 as a possible D gene (5 bases). V lost 6 bases and J 2 bases, leaving 13 bases between the germline ends. The CDR3 totals 14 residues. Germline V gives CDR1 LNHDA, CDR2 SQIVND (reference sequence).

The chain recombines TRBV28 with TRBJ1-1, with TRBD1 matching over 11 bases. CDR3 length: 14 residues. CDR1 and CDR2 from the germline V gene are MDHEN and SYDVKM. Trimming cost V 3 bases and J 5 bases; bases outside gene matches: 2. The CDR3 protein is CASSLDRGRTEAFF. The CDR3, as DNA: TGTGCCAGCAGTTTGGACAGGGGGCGGACTGAAGCTTTCTTT.

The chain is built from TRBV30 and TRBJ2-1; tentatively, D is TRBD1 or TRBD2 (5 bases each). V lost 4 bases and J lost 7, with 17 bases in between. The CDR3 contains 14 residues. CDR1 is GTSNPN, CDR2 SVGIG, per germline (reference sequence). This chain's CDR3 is CAWKRYRGVNEQFF. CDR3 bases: TGTGCCTGGAAGCGGTACCGAGGGGTGAATGAGCAGTTCTTC.

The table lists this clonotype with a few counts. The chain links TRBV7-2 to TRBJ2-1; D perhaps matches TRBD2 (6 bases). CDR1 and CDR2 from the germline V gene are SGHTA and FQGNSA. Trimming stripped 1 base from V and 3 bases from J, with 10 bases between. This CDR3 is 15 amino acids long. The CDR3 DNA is TGTGCCAGCAGCTTAGTGGGCGGGAACTACAATGAGCAGTTCTTC. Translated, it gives CASSLVGGNYNEQFF.

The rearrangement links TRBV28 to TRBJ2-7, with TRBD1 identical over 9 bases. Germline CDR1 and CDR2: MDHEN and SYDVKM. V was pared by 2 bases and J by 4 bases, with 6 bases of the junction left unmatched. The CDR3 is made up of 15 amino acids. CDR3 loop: CASSLTGQGTYEQYF. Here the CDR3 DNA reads TGTGCCAGCAGTTTAACCGGACAGGGGACGTACGAGCAGTACTTC.